These 25 T cell receptor beta chains share one sample of origin, sequenced in a study of shared clonotypes between healthy human individuals. TCRdb keeps only in-frame clones here, not all; method: immunoSEQ multiplex PCR. The table records around 2,000,000 clones, more than 85% of them present only once. Positive CCR7 selection of CD45RO-negative cells yielded the naive CD8 cells, and terminally differentiated effector memory CD45RA+ cells were excluded. Sample: naive CD8+ T cells from PBMCs. All receptors come from a man between 18 and 29 years old in good health. Some clones in this sample may be carry-over from other donors' samples.

V and J are TRBV10-2 and TRBJ2-2, with D hard to call. This CDR3 spans 19 amino acids. Trimming took off 3 bases at V and 1 base at J, with 21 bases between the two ends. Per the germline V gene, CDR1 is WSHSY and CDR2 is SAAADI. The CDR3 is CASSDGGARTPRNTGELFF. The CDR3 region has the DNA TGCGCCAGCAGTGACGGCGGAGCTAGGACCCCTAGGAACACCGGGGAGCTGTTTTTT.

The V and J genes are TRBV7-2 and TRBJ1-5; D may be TRBD1 (5 bases). The V end lost 4 bases, the J end lost 4 bases, and 14 bases lay between the germline ends. The CDR3 contains 15 residues. In germline, CDR1 is SGHTA, CDR2 FQGNSA. CDR3 sequence (DNA): TGTGCCAGCAGCTCCCTCCGGGGGTTAAATCAGCCCCAGCATTTT. Translated, it gives CASSSLRGLNQPQHF.

The V gene is TRBV6-5, the J gene TRBJ2-3, with TRBD1 matching 8 bases. The V segment lost 5 bases and the J segment 6 bases; nucleotides outside the gene matches: 4. Germline assignment: CDR1 MNHEY and CDR2 SVGAGI. The CDR3 loop spans 13 amino acids. The CDR3 nucleotides read TGTGCCAGCAGTACCAGGGGGCGGGATACGCAGTATTTT. Protein sequence: CASSTRGRDTQYF.

The V gene is TRBV7-3, the J gene TRBJ2-1; TRBD2 matches at 9 bases. V shed 2 bases and J 7 bases; nucleotides not matched to a gene: 6. This CDR3 region has 15 residues. In germline, CDR1 is SGHTA, CDR2 FQGTGA. The DNA for the CDR3 is TGTGCCAGCAGCTTAGCGGGAGGGCCGTGGAATGAGCAGTTCTTC. It encodes CASSLAGGPWNEQFF.

The chain carries TRBV11-1 and TRBJ1-2; a weak D match, TRBD1 (5 bases). The ends were cut back, 2 bases at V and 3 bases at J, with 7 bases in the middle. Germline-derived CDR1 and CDR2 are SGHAT and FQDESV (reference sequence). The CDR3 extends over 13 amino acids. CDR3 protein: CASSLQGDYGYTF. The CDR3 nucleotides read TGTGCCAGCAGCTTACAAGGGGACTATGGCTACACCTTC.

J is TRBJ2-5 and V is TRBV9; 9 bases line up with TRBD1. Germline loops: CDR1 SGDLS, CDR2 YYNGEE. V shed 4 bases and J 0 bases; nucleotides not matched to a gene: 13. This CDR3 comprises 18 residues. Written as DNA, the CDR3 is TGTGCCAGCAGCTTCGAGTCTCGGACAGGGGCTAACCAAGAGACCCAGTACTTC. Protein product: CASSFESRTGANQETQYF.

The chain couples TRBV6-5 to TRBJ2-7; tentative D call: TRBD1 (5 bases). CDR3 length equals 16 residues. V gave up 0 bases and J gave up 2 bases, with 14 bases separating them. CDR1 and CDR2 (germline): MNHEY, SVGAGI. This CDR3 is CASSYSIGVSAYEQYF. CDR3 sequence (DNA): TGTGCCAGCAGTTACTCGATAGGGGTTTCAGCCTACGAGCAGTACTTC.

V usage is TRBV29-1 and J usage is TRBJ2-7, with 7 bases that match TRBD1. V lost 7 bases, J lost 0 bases, and 6 bases stayed unmatched. Germline V gene data show CDR1 as SQVTM and CDR2 as ANQGSEA. The CDR3 runs 13 residues. CDR3 amino acids: CSARGTDSYEQYF. CDR3 nucleotide sequence: TGCAGCGCCAGAGGGACAGACTCCTACGAGCAGTACTTC.

Note on this clone: The sample carries other DNA sequences with the same CDR3. This chain joins TRBV6-5 and TRBJ1-2, with D hard to call. Germline V gene data show CDR1 as MNHEY and CDR2 as SVGAGI. This CDR3 has 13 amino acids. V was cut by 3 bases and J by 2 bases, with 7 bases left in between. Written as DNA, the CDR3 is TGTGCCAGCAGTTATTCGGAGAACTATGGCTACACCTTC. The encoded protein is CASSYSENYGYTF.

The gene calls are TRBV2 and TRBJ1-1; possibly TRBD1 for D (5 bases). Germline assignment: CDR1 SNHLY and CDR2 FYNNEI. The CDR3 totals 14 residues. The V gene lost 10 bases and the J gene lost 4 bases, with 19 bases spanning the gap. The CDR3: CATAWGKGGTEAFF. The CDR3 region has the DNA TGTGCCACTGCTTGGGGGAAGGGCGGCACTGAAGCTTTCTTT.

V gene TRBV5-1 combines with J gene TRBJ1-3; the match to TRBD1 covers 9 bases. CDR1 is SGHRS, CDR2 YFSETQ, per germline. The CDR3 consists of 16 residues. J lost 0 bases, V lost 3 bases, and 4 bases had no gene match. The CDR3 loop is CASSSPGQGSGNTIYF. In nucleotides, the CDR3 is TGCGCCAGCAGCTCCCCGGGACAGGGCTCTGGAAACACCATATATTTT.

The chain couples TRBV13 to TRBJ2-2, with D perhaps being TRBD1 or TRBD2 (5 bases each). The germline V gene has CDR1 PRHDT and CDR2 FYEKMQ (reference sequence). The V gene lost 3 bases and the J gene lost 6 bases, with 11 bases spanning the gap. The CDR3 is 14 residues long. CDR3 region: CASSLGESAGELFF. The CDR3 DNA reads TGTGCCAGCAGCTTGGGGGAATCGGCCGGGGAGCTGTTTTTT.

This chain uses TRBV9 with TRBJ2-1; perhaps TRBD2 as D (5 bases). Per the germline V gene, CDR1 is SGDLS and CDR2 is YYNGEE. The CDR3 runs 15 residues. V lost 2 bases and J lost 3, with 12 bases in between. CDR3 sequence: CASSVRGRSYNEQFF. The DNA of the CDR3 is TGTGCCAGCAGCGTTCGAGGGAGAAGCTACAATGAGCAGTTCTTC.

The rearrangement joins TRBV9 to TRBJ2-1; TRBD2 agrees at 7 bases. Per the germline V gene, CDR1 is SGDLS and CDR2 is YYNGEE. V lost 4 bases, J lost 3 bases, and 7 bases stayed unmatched. The CDR3 is made up of 15 amino acids. CDR3: CASSPRLAGYNEQFF. CDR3 bases: TGTGCCAGCAGCCCCCGACTAGCTGGCTACAATGAGCAGTTCTTC.

The J gene is TRBJ1-5, the V gene TRBV6-5; weak D call: TRBD1 (5 bases). Germline V lookup: CDR1 MNHEY, CDR2 SVGAGI. The germline V and J ends were trimmed by 5 bases and 2 bases, with 13 bases remaining between them. There are 15 residues in the CDR3. The CDR3 DNA is TGTGCCAGCAGTATGTCGGGAGGGGGCAATCAGCCCCAGCATTTT. Encoded protein: CASSMSGGGNQPQHF.

The chain uses TRBV4-1 and TRBJ2-4, with TRBD2 matching 7 bases. CDR3 size: 16 residues. CDR1 is MGHRA and CDR2 is YSYEKL in the germline V gene. V gave up 4 bases and J gave up 7 bases; unmatched junction bases: 13. CDR3 in amino acids: CASSPPGIWGGNIQYF. For the CDR3, the DNA is TGCGCCAGCAGCCCCCCGGGGATTTGGGGGGGTAACATTCAGTACTTC.

This clone was observed a single time. The chain links TRBV7-9 to TRBJ1-1, with 7 bases lining up with TRBD1. Trimming cost V 4 bases and J 0 bases; bases outside gene matches: 5. Looked up from germline, CDR1 is SEHNR and CDR2 is FQNEAQ (reference sequence). CDR3 size: 15 residues. CDR3 sequence reads: CASSSWDSMNTEAFF. The CDR3 DNA sequence: TGTGCCAGCAGCTCCTGGGACAGCATGAACACTGAAGCTTTCTTT.

The V call is TRBV5-1, the J call TRBJ1-2, with 11 bases aligning to TRBD1. This CDR3 region has 15 residues. The J segment lost 8 bases and the V segment lost 0 bases, leaving 6 bases of the junction unmatched. Germline values: CDR1 SGHRS, CDR2 YFSETQ. In DNA, the CDR3 is TGCGCCAGCAGCTTGGCCGGACAGGGGGCTAGAGGCTACACCTTC. Its translation: CASSLAGQGARGYTF.

The chain uses TRBV25-1 and TRBJ1-4; D might be TRBD1 (6 bases). V was pared by 5 bases and J by 3 bases, with 10 bases between. The CDR3 runs 14 residues. From germline, CDR1 is MGHDK and CDR2 SYGVNS. The CDR3 here is CASSKQGPNEKLFF. CDR3 sequence (DNA): TGTGCCAGCAGTAAACAGGGTCCTAATGAAAAACTGTTTTTT.

The DNA of the CDR3 is TGTGCCAGCAGTTTGGTTAGGGGGAGGGTAGAGGAGCTGTTTTTT. Translated: CASSLVRGRVEELFF. J is TRBJ2-2 and V is TRBV27; D may be TRBD2 (7 bases). V lost 3 bases to trimming and J lost 10 bases, with 18 bases between them. Germline lookup yields CDR1 MNHEY and CDR2 SMNVEV (reference sequence). CDR3 size: 15 residues.

This clone appeared once. CDR3 nucleotide sequence: TGTGCCAGCAGCCCCCGCGAGCCCCGTGAAAAACTGTTTTTT. Encoded protein: CASSPREPREKLFF. The chain employs TRBV27 and TRBJ1-4, with no clear D. V lost 6 bases, J lost 7 bases, and 15 bases lay in between. The CDR3 runs to 14 residues. Germline CDR1 MNHEY, CDR2 SMNVEV (reference sequence).

This sequence joins TRBV4-3 and TRBJ1-3, with 7 positions matching TRBD1. After removal of 0 bases from V and 2 bases from J, the junction contained 7 bases not matched to a gene. The CDR3 covers 17 residues. Germline-derived CDR1 and CDR2 are LGHNA and YSLEER. The CDR3 is CASSQDDRVVTGNTIYF. In nucleotides, the CDR3 is TGCGCCAGCAGCCAAGACGACAGGGTAGTCACTGGAAACACCATATATTTT.

The chain carries TRBV11-2 and TRBJ2-4, with 7 nucleotides matching TRBD1. The CDR3 totals 18 residues. Germline CDR1 SGHAT, CDR2 FQNNGV. The junction had 17 bases not matched to a gene; V was cut back by 4 bases and J by 5 bases. CDR3 bases: TGTGCCAGCAGCTCCCTAAACCCGCCGGGACAGCAGCAAAACATTCAGTACTTC. The encoded protein is CASSSLNPPGQQQNIQYF.

This chain links TRBV5-6 with TRBJ2-7, with D possibly called TRBD1 or TRBD2 (6 bases each). V was clipped by 10 bases and J by 2 bases, with 16 bases between them. The CDR3 totals 13 residues. Germline CDR1 and CDR2: SGHDT and YYEEEE. For the CDR3, the DNA is TGTGCCCACGTTGGGGGGCGGACCTACGAGCAGTACTTC. Amino acid sequence: CAHVGGRTYEQYF.

The rearrangement links TRBV19 to TRBJ2-2, with 10 bases aligning to TRBD1. This CDR3 comprises 15 residues. Germline CDR1 and CDR2: LNHDA and SQIVND (reference sequence). V was clipped by 6 bases and J by 6 bases; unmatched bases: 7. CDR3 sequence reads: CASSLGQGVSGELFF. CDR3 bases: TGTGCCAGTAGCCTTGGACAGGGGGTGTCCGGGGAGCTGTTTTTT.